The 5 T cell receptor beta chains given below trace back to one sample, sequenced in a study of T cells in Graves' hyperthyroidism and ophthalmopathy. What was amplified from RNA transcripts were TCR beta CDR3 regions. TCR CDR3 underwent first-round RT-PCR with the HTBI primer set. From the multiplex PCR reads, TCRdb called clonotypes with MiXCR, one entry per CDR3 protein. The table includes roughly 380,000 distinct CDR3 sequences, under 20% detected once. Specimen: blood. Source of these receptors: a woman aged 18-29 years with Graves' hyperthyroidism.

This clonotype was counted at least ten times. The chain employs TRBV11-2 and TRBJ2-2, with D possibly matching TRBD1 (6 bases). Deletions cut 0 bases from V and 6 bases from J, with 20 bases between. CDR3 length equals 18 residues. Per germline, CDR1 SGHAT and CDR2 FQNNGV. The CDR3 here is CASSLESPGTFYAGELFF. In DNA form, the CDR3 reads TGTGCCAGCAGCTTAGAATCCCCCGGGACATTTTACGCCGGGGAGCTGTTTTTT.

The chain employs TRBV28 and TRBJ1-1; 9 nucleotides agree with TRBD1. This CDR3 comprises 15 residues. V lost 6 bases to trimming and J lost 6 bases; unmatched junction nucleotides: 11. In germline, CDR1 is MDHEN, CDR2 SYDVKM. CDR3 coding DNA: TGTGCCAGCAGCTCGCCCTACAGACAGGGGGCTGAAGCTTTCTTT. It codes for CASSSPYRQGAEAFF.

The gene calls are TRBV4-3 and TRBJ2-7; TRBD2 matches 8 bases. This CDR3 is 13 amino acids long. Germline CDR1 and CDR2: LGHNA and YSLEER. Trimming removed 5 bases from V and 4 bases from J; junction bases left unmatched: 4. The CDR3, as DNA: TGCGCCAGCAGCTCGGGACTAGGATACGAGCAGTACTTC. Translation: CASSSGLGYEQYF.

The sample holds a few counts of this clonotype. J is TRBJ2-7 and V is TRBV4-3; D gene ambiguous. The CDR3 length is 14 residues. Germline values: CDR1 LGHNA, CDR2 YSLEER. Trimming pared 2 bases from V and 0 bases from J, leaving 8 bases between. CDR3 bases: TGCGCCAGCAGCCAAAGCTACAGCTCCTACGAGCAGTACTTC. Translating gives CASSQSYSSYEQYF.

Only a few counts were recorded for this clonotype. This sequence joins TRBV6-5 and TRBJ1-2, with 8 bases identical to TRBD1. Germline V lookup: CDR1 MNHEY, CDR2 SVGAGI. With V trimmed by 4 bases and J by 7 bases, 5 bases remained unmatched. The length of the CDR3 is 13 residues. As DNA, the CDR3 is TGTGCCAGCAGTTTCCCAGGGGGCGTTGGCTACACCTTC. Its protein is CASSFPGGVGYTF.